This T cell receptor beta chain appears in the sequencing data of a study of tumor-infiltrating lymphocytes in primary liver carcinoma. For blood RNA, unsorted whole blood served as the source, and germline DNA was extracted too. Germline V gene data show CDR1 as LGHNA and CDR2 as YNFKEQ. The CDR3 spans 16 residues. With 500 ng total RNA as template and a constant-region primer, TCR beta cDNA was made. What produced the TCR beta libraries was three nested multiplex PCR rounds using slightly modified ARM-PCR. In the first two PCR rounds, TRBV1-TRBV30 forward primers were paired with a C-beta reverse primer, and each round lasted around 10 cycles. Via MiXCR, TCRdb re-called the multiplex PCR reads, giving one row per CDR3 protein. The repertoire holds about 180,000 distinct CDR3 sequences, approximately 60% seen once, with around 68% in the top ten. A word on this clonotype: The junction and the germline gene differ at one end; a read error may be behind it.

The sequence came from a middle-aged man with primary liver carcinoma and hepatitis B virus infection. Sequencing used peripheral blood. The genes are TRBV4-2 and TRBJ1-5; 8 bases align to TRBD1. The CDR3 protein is CASSQAMGTGPQTQHF. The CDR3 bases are TGTGCCAGCAGCCAAGCGATGGGGACAGGCCCTCAGACCCAGCATTTT.